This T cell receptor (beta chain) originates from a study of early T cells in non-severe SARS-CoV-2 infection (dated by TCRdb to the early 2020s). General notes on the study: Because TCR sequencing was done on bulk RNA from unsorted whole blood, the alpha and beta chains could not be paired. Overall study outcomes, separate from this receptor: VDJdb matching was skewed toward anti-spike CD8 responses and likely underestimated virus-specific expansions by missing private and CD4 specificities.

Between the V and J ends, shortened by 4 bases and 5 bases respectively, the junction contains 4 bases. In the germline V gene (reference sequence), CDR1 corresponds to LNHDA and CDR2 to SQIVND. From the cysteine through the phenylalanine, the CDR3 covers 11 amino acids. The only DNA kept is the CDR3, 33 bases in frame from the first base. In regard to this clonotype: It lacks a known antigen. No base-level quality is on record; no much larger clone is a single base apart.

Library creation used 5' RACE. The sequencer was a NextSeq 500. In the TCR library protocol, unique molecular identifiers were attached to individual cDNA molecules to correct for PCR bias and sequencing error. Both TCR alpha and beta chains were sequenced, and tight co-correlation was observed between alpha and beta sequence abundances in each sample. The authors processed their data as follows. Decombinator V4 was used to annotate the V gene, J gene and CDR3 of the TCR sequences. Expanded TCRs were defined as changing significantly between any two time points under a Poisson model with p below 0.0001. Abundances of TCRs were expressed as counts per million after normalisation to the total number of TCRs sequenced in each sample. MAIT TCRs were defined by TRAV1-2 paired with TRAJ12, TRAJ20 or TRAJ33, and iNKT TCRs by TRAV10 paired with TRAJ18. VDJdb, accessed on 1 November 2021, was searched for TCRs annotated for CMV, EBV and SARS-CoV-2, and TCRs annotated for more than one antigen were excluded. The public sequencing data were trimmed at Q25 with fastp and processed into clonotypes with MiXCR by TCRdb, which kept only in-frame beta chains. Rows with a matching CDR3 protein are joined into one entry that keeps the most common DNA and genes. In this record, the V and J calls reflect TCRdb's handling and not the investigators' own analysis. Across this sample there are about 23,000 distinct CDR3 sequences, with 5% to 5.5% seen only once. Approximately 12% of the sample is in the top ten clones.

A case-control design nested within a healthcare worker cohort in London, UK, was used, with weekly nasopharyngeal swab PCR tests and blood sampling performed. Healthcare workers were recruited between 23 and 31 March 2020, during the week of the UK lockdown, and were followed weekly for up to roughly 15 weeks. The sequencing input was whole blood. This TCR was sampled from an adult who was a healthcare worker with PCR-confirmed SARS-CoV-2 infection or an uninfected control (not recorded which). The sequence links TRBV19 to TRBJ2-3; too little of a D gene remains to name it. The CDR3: CASSKGDTQYF. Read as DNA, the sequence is TGTGCCAGTAGTAAAGGAGATACGCAGTATTTT.